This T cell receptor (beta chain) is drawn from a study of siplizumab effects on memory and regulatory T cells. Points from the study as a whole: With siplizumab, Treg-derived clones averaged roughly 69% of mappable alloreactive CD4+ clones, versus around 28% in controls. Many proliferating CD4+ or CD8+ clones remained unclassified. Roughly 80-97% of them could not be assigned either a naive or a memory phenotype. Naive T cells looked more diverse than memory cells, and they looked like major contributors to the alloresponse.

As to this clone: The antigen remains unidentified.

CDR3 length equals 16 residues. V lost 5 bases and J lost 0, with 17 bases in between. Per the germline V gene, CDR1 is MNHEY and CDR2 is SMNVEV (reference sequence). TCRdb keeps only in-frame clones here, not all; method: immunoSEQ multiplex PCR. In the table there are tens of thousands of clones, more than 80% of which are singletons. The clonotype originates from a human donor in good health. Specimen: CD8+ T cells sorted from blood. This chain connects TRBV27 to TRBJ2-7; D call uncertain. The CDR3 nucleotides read TGTGCCAGCAGTCACGACACTCCTAAATTCTCCTACGAGCAGTACTTC. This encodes CASSHDTPKFSYEQYF.